The clone carrying this T cell receptor (beta chain) was seen many times. The antigen is unknown. The data derive from a study of T cells in Graves' hyperthyroidism and ophthalmopathy. Study results and caveats: Classification by a 13 V-J model distinguished ophthalmopathy from stable hyperthyroidism. The majority of expanded thyroid clonotypes above 0.001 also appeared in blood.

CDR1 is GTSNPN and CDR2 is SVGIG in the germline V gene (reference sequence). CDR3 length equals 15 residues. Trimming cost V 0 bases and J 10 bases; bases outside gene matches: 7. RNA transcripts were the template for amplifying TCR beta CDR3 regions. A set of HTBI primers served as the primers for a first-round RT-PCR of the TCR CDR3. TCRdb re-called the multiplex PCR reads through MiXCR, storing one row per CDR3 protein. The sample has some 500,000 distinct CDR3 sequences; around 15% are singletons. Newly diagnosed hyperthyroidism patients aged 18 to 65 years had disease lasting under 2 months. For the diagnoses, clinical symptoms, serum thyroxine and TRAb, thyroid ultrasound and orbital computed tomography were used.

The chain links TRBV30 to TRBJ1-6; 9 bases match TRBD1. Sequenced material: blood. The TCR originated in a woman between 18 and 30 years old with Graves' hyperthyroidism. This CDR3 is CAWSVQHRGQSPLHF. The CDR3 nucleotides are TGTGCCTGGAGTGTACAGCACAGGGGGCAATCACCCCTCCACTTT.